A single TCR beta chain is shown here with its context. The data belong to a study of blood T cell repertoires in COVID-19. Study-wide background: In each case, the material was cDNA or gDNA derived from T cells, B-cell-depleted T cells, or PBMCs.

The table came from immunoSEQ multiplex PCR; TCRdb's copy has only in-frame clones and leaves some out. The sample contains roughly 100,000 clones, more than 75% of which appear only once. The trim removed 2 bases at V and 4 bases at J, leaving 4 bases unmatched. CDR3 length equals 14 residues. Germline CDR1 is SGHRS and CDR2 is YFSETQ. The specimen sequenced was peripheral blood. The rearrangement links TRBV5-1 to TRBJ2-5; 8 positions match TRBD2. This TCR came from a human donor in a cohort sampled during active COVID-19. The CDR3 DNA sequence: TGCGCCAGCAGCTTCGGGCTAGCGGGAGAGACCCAGTACTTC. Its protein product is CASSFGLAGETQYF.